One sample yielded the 30 T cell receptor beta chains listed below, sequenced in a study of blood T cells in healthy people across ages. It was with a sample-barcoded 5' primer and a J-beta primer mix that a second PCR of about 7 to 12 cycles was run. TCRdb redid the calling of the 5' RACE reads with MiXCR, one entry per CDR3 protein. Among about 1.6 million distinct CDR3 sequences, roughly a third were seen once, and the ten largest hold about 11%. Sequencing was performed on blood. These receptors came from a woman in her twenties or thirties in good health.

This clonotype appeared many times. The genes are TRBV10-3 and TRBJ2-1, with D perhaps matching TRBD1 (6 bases). Trimming shortened V by 10 bases and J by 5 bases, and 15 bases separated the two germline ends. Germline CDR1 and CDR2: ENHRY and SYGVKD. This CDR3 spans 13 amino acids. CDR3 amino acids: CATAGDKDNEQFF. In DNA, the CDR3 is TGTGCCACTGCAGGGGATAAGGACAATGAGCAGTTCTTC.

The V gene is TRBV21-1, the J gene TRBJ2-5; the table assigns TRBD2, which was not confirmed against the DNA. TRBV21-1 is deemed a pseudogene. There are 15 residues in the CDR3. In DNA form, the CDR3 reads TGTGCCAGCACGCTTCGGGAGGGCTCCCAAGAGACCCAGTACTTC. This codes for CASTLREGSQETQYF.

This rearrangement joins TRBV7-8 to TRBJ2-3; 7 nucleotides align to TRBD2. The CDR3 loop spans 13 amino acids. From germline, CDR1 is SGHVS and CDR2 FQNEAQ. The V gene end was trimmed by 7 bases and the J gene end by 4 bases; junction bases not matched to a gene: 5. CDR3 residues: CASTGGKSDTQYF. CDR3 DNA sequence: TGTGCCAGCACGGGAGGCAAATCAGATACGCAGTATTTT.

In its sample, this clonotype was seen a few times. The chain recombines TRBV27 with TRBJ2-5; D might be TRBD2 (6 bases). The V end lost 3 bases, the J end lost 11 bases, and 22 bases lay between the germline ends. Germline lookup yields CDR1 MNHEY and CDR2 SMNVEV (reference sequence). CDR3 length: 15 residues. CDR3 sequence: CASSLSMEGGREQYF. The CDR3 region has the DNA TGTGCCAGCAGTTTGAGTATGGAGGGCGGCCGGGAGCAGTACTTC.

This clonotype has a handful of counts. The chain combines TRBV27 with TRBJ1-2; D gene ambiguous. V shed 3 bases and J shed 6 bases, with 23 bases lying between them. Germline CDR1 is MNHEY and CDR2 is SMNVEV (reference sequence). This CDR3 has 17 residues. The CDR3 sequence: CASSFAPKKRSEDGYTF. The CDR3 nucleotides read TGTGCCAGCAGTTTTGCCCCCAAAAAACGGAGTGAGGATGGCTACACCTTC.

This clonotype has more than one count but fewer than ten. The chain couples TRBV5-6 to TRBJ2-5; D unresolved. The J call may not be correct, given that the DNA end is closer to TRBJ2-7. There are 13 residues in the CDR3. Germline CDR1 reads SGHDT; CDR2 reads YYEEEE. The CDR3 loop reads CASSLPGFNEQYF. The CDR3 DNA is TGTGCCAGCAGCTTGCCCGGATTTAACGAGCAGTACTTC.

In this sample, this clonotype turned up a few times. This sequence joins TRBV11-2 and TRBJ2-5, with TRBD2 identical over 10 bases. Germline V gene sequence: CDR1 SGHAT, CDR2 FQNNGV. The CDR3 sequence is 16 residues long. V gave up 1 base and J gave up 3 bases; unmatched junction bases: 5. The CDR3 bases are TGTGCCAGCAGCTTAGCCTGGCTAGCGGGGGAAGAGACCCAGTACTTC. This codes for CASSLAWLAGEETQYF.

This clonotype was picked up a small number of times. The rearrangement links TRBV7-9 to TRBJ2-7; 8 nucleotides agree with TRBD2. Germline V gene sequence: CDR1 SEHNR, CDR2 FQNEAQ (reference sequence). The CDR3 has 14 amino acids. The J segment lost 7 bases and the V segment lost 5 bases, leaving 10 bases of the junction unmatched. CDR3: CASSIQAGVEEQYF. Here the CDR3 DNA reads TGTGCCAGCAGCATCCAAGCGGGAGTGGAAGAGCAGTACTTC.

This clonotype was seen more than once but under ten times. The rearrangement uses TRBV11-2 and TRBJ2-1; a possible D gene is TRBD2 (6 bases). Germline V lookup: CDR1 SGHAT, CDR2 FQNNGV. Trimming removed 1 base at V and 6 bases at J, with 10 bases between. The CDR3 totals 14 residues. The CDR3 loop is CASSLAVTSNEQFF. In DNA, the CDR3 is TGTGCCAGCAGCTTAGCGGTGACTAGCAATGAGCAGTTCTTC. Supplemented by reference TRBV11-2 and TRBJ2-1, the full variable domain reads EAGVAQSPRYKIIEKRQSVAFWCNPISGHATLYWYQQILGQGPKLLIQFQNNGVVDDSQLPKDRFSAERLKGVDSTLKIQPAKLEDSAVYLCASSLAVTSNEQFFGPGTRLTVL.

The genes are TRBV20-1 and TRBJ1-4; a weak D match, TRBD1 (5 bases). The germline V and J ends were trimmed by 3 bases and 7 bases, with 15 bases remaining between them. The length of the CDR3 is 14 residues. CDR1 and CDR2 (germline): DFQATT, SNEGSKA (reference sequence). Here the CDR3 reads CSARGGARGEKLFF. The CDR3 DNA reads as TGCAGTGCTAGGGGAGGGGCGAGAGGTGAAAAACTGTTTTTT.

The chain is built from TRBV5-1 and TRBJ2-6; 7 bases are a match to TRBD2. The CDR3 sequence is 19 residues long. V was pared by 7 bases and J by 0 bases, with 16 bases of the junction left unmatched. From germline, CDR1 is SGHRS and CDR2 YFSETQ. CDR3 nucleotides: TGCGCCAGCGCGGCGCAGCGGGGCGGTTTACTCTCTGGGGCCAACGTCCTGACTTTC. This gives the protein CASAAQRGGLLSGANVLTF.

This clonotype turned up a few times. The chain carries TRBV7-3 and TRBJ2-7; perhaps D is TRBD1 or TRBD2 (6 bases each). Germline CDR1 reads SGHTA; CDR2 reads FQGTGA. The CDR3 is 16 amino acids. The V and J ends lost 3 bases and 1 base respectively, with 16 bases between them. CDR3 in amino acids: CASSFDRRESSYEQYF. DNA for the CDR3: TGTGCCAGCAGCTTTGACAGGAGGGAATCGTCCTACGAGCAGTACTTC.

V usage is TRBV3-1 and J usage is TRBJ1-2; tentatively, D is TRBD1 (5 bases). Between the trimmed V and J ends, which lost 0 bases and 8 bases, there was a span of 10 bases. CDR1 LGHDT and CDR2 YNNKEL come from the germline V gene (reference sequence). This CDR3 has 13 amino acids. The CDR3 loop reads CASSQDRRGGYTF. CDR3 bases: TGTGCCAGCAGCCAAGATAGGAGGGGCGGCTACACCTTC.

Concerning this clonotype itself: An end of the junction does not agree with germline; a read error may underlie this. V is TRBV4-1 and J is TRBJ2-5; perhaps TRBD1 as D (6 bases). Germline CDR1 MGHRA, CDR2 YSYEKL. The CDR3 is 17 residues long. CDR3 sequence: CAGSQGLRDGRGETQYF. CDR3 DNA: TGCGCCGGCAGCCAAGGGTTGAGGGACGGAAGGGGGGAGACCCAGTACTTC.

This clonotype was seen repeatedly, ten times or more. CDR3 loop: CASSGSGGRNEQFF. The CDR3 bases are TGTGCCAGCAGTGGCTCCGGGGGCCGGAATGAGCAGTTCTTC. The chain has TRBV6-4 and TRBJ2-1; D possibly matches TRBD1 or TRBD2 (6 bases each). The CDR3 has 14 amino acids. V lost 4 bases and J lost 7, with 14 bases in between. Germline V CDR1 and CDR2: MRHNA, SNTAGT.

J is TRBJ2-1 and V is TRBV12-3 or TRBV12-4; possibly TRBD2 for D (6 bases). V was shortened by 3 bases and J by 5 bases, with 14 bases between the two germline ends. The CDR3 consists of 15 residues. CDR3 DNA sequence: TGTGCCAGCAGTTTCCGGGACTTGGACCACAATGAGCAGTTCTTC. Residues: CASSFRDLDHNEQFF.

The chain couples TRBV5-6 to TRBJ2-7, with D unresolved. The CDR3 is 12 amino acids. From germline, CDR1 is SGHDT and CDR2 YYEEEE. Deletions cut 5 bases from V and 2 bases from J, with 8 bases between. CDR3 in DNA: TGTGCCAGCAGTCACGCCCCCTACGAGCAGTACTTC. This gives the protein CASSHAPYEQYF.

This clonotype was seen a handful of times. The chain recombines TRBV20-1 with TRBJ2-1; perhaps TRBD2 as D (6 bases). CDR3 length: 15 amino acids. The V end was cut by 2 bases, the J end by 1 base, with 12 bases between. The germline V gene has CDR1 DFQATT and CDR2 SNEGSKA (reference sequence). This CDR3 reads CSARLVGGSYNEQFF. The CDR3 nucleotides are TGCAGTGCTAGATTAGTAGGAGGGTCCTACAATGAGCAGTTCTTC.

V usage is TRBV20-1 and J usage is TRBJ2-1; weak D call: TRBD2 (7 bases). The CDR3 extends over 13 amino acids. The germline V gene encodes CDR1 DFQATT and CDR2 SNEGSKA (reference sequence). V lost 5 bases and J 5 bases, leaving 13 bases between the germline ends. CDR3 amino acids: CSAGGGSNNEQFF. The CDR3 region has the DNA TGCAGTGCTGGGGGGGGCAGCAACAATGAGCAGTTCTTC.

The rearrangement links TRBV2 to TRBJ1-4, with D possibly being TRBD1 (5 bases). CDR3 length equals 13 residues. The V end lost 7 bases, the J end lost 11 bases, and 17 bases lay between the germline ends. The V gene's germline CDR1 is SNHLY and CDR2 FYNNEI. As DNA, the CDR3 is TGTGCCAGCATGTGGTTACGACAGAGGAAACTGTTTTTT. Translating it yields CASMWLRQRKLFF.

The sample holds a few counts of this clonotype. The chain couples TRBV20-1 to TRBJ2-7; 8 bases agree with TRBD1. J was trimmed by 2 bases and V by 7 bases; bases with no gene match: 7. CDR1 is DFQATT and CDR2 is SNEGSKA in the germline V gene (reference sequence). This CDR3 contains 13 residues. The CDR3 reads CSGLGQGPYEQYF. For the CDR3, the DNA is TGCAGTGGCCTCGGACAGGGCCCCTACGAGCAGTACTTC.

This clonotype was seen a few times. This sequence joins TRBV7-9 and TRBJ2-7; possibly TRBD1 or TRBD2 for D (5 bases each). The CDR3 has 13 residues. V was clipped by 4 bases and J by 3 bases, with 10 bases between them. Germline assignment: CDR1 SEHNR and CDR2 FQNEAQ (reference sequence). The CDR3 region is CASSWGGGYEQYF. DNA of the CDR3: TGTGCCAGCAGCTGGGGTGGGGGCTACGAGCAGTACTTC. Looking up the rest from reference TRBV7-9 and TRBJ2-7 gives the full variable domain: DTGVSQNPRHKITKRGQNVTFRCDPISEHNRLYWYRQTLGQGPEFLTYFQNEAQLEKSRLLSDRFSAERPKGSFSTLEIQRTEQGDSAMYLCASSWGGGYEQYFGPGTRLTVT.

This chain connects TRBV29-1 to TRBJ2-5; D is perhaps TRBD2 (6 bases). Germline V gene sequence: CDR1 SQVTM, CDR2 ANQGSEA. The CDR3 has 13 residues. V lost 6 bases, J lost 0 bases, and 11 bases lay in between. The CDR3 is CSVADYYQETQYF. The CDR3 DNA reads TGCAGCGTCGCGGACTATTACCAAGAGACCCAGTACTTC. The full variable domain, rest sourced from reference TRBV29-1 and TRBJ2-5, is SAVISQKPSRDICQRGTSLTIQCQVDSQVTMMFWYRQQPGQSLTLIATANQGSEATYESGFVIDKFPISRPNLTFSTLTVSNMSPEDSSIYLCSVADYYQETQYFGPGTRLLVL.

There are a few counts of this clonotype. The rearrangement uses TRBV3-1 and TRBJ2-5, with 7 nucleotides matching TRBD1. Trimming took 4 bases from V and 4 from J; bases not matched to a gene: 9. CDR1 and CDR2 from the germline V gene are LGHDT and YNNKEL (reference sequence). CDR3 length: 15 amino acids. The CDR3 bases are TGTGCCAGCAGCCCGTACCTAGGGGGCGGAGAGACCCAGTACTTC. Translating gives CASSPYLGGGETQYF.

This clonotype was seen more than once but under ten times. The J gene is TRBJ2-7, the V gene TRBV20-1; D unclear. This CDR3 is 12 amino acids long. Trimming pared 4 bases from V and 0 bases from J, leaving 7 bases between. The V gene's germline CDR1 is DFQATT and CDR2 SNEGSKA (reference sequence). The CDR3 protein is CSAIGFSYEQYF. CDR3 sequence (DNA): TGCAGTGCTATCGGGTTCTCCTACGAGCAGTACTTC.

J is TRBJ1-2 and V is TRBV20-1; no firm D call. The V gene lost 0 bases and the J gene lost 8 bases, with 10 bases spanning the gap. Germline V CDR1 and CDR2: DFQATT, SNEGSKA (reference sequence). This CDR3 spans 12 amino acids. The CDR3: CSARDPLYGYTF. As DNA, the CDR3 is TGCAGTGCTAGAGATCCCCTGTACGGCTACACCTTC.

The rearrangement links TRBV3-1 to TRBJ2-3; D tentatively reads TRBD1 or TRBD2 (5 bases each). The V gene's germline CDR1 is LGHDT and CDR2 YNNKEL (reference sequence). The ends were cut back, 3 bases at V and 6 bases at J, with 7 bases in the middle. The CDR3 runs 12 residues. The CDR3 sequence is CASSHWGDTQYF. The CDR3 DNA is TGTGCCAGCAGCCATTGGGGGGATACGCAGTATTTT.

This clonotype was seen only a few times. The chain combines TRBV5-1 with TRBJ1-1, with 7 bases aligning to TRBD1. Trimming removed 5 bases from V and 6 bases from J; junction bases left unmatched: 7. Germline V gene lookup returns CDR1 SGHRS and CDR2 YFSETQ. This CDR3 region has 13 residues. The CDR3 DNA is TGCGCCAGCAGACCTACAGGGGCCCCTGAAGCTTTCTTT. This encodes CASRPTGAPEAFF.

The chain carries TRBV6-1 and TRBJ1-1; maybe TRBD1 (6 bases). The CDR3 has 13 residues. Per the germline V gene, CDR1 is MNHNS and CDR2 is SASEGT. Trimming removed 4 bases from V and 6 bases from J, with 12 bases in between. The CDR3 region has the DNA TGTGCCAGCAGTGCTACAGGGATCGCTGAAGCTTTCTTT. Its translation: CASSATGIAEAFF.

The CDR3 region is CASSFSYGLAGTDTQYF. The CDR3 region has the DNA TGTGCCAGCAGCTTCTCTTACGGACTAGCGGGCACAGATACGCAGTATTTT. The rearrangement uses TRBV13 and TRBJ2-3; 10 nucleotides agree with TRBD2. Unmatched junction bases numbered 7, after V lost 3 bases and J lost 1 base. This CDR3 contains 17 residues. Germline loops: CDR1 PRHDT, CDR2 FYEKMQ (reference sequence).